The clone carrying this T cell receptor (beta chain) occurred many times. Its antigen is still unknown. Synthesis of TCR cDNA relied on 5'RACE template switching, which attached a universal primer site and UMIs. One entry per CDR3 protein results from TCRdb running MiXCR on the 5' RACE reads. Here the sample spans more than 90,000 distinct CDR3 sequences, roughly 7.2% being singletons. This sample was taken from a study of T cells after yellow fever vaccination. About the study: Preparing low-cell-number fractions relied on SMART-Seq v4 Ultra Low Input. Study outcomes and limitations: Most primary-vaccination clones reappeared after the booster (approximately 95% CD4, 85% to 90% CD8). Just a small share of clonotypes turned up in the CD4 compartment as well as the CD8 compartment.

In germline, CDR1 is SEHNR, CDR2 FQNEAQ (reference sequence). The CDR3 spans 15 residues. The J segment lost 9 bases and the V segment lost 5 bases, leaving 12 bases of the junction unmatched. The rearrangement uses TRBV7-9 and TRBJ2-1, with 8 bases lining up with TRBD2. The sample here was CD4+ T cells sorted from PBMCs, taken 35 to 50 days after the first yellow fever vaccination. The TCR originated in a man younger than 35 who received the YFV17D yellow fever vaccine. This CDR3 is CASSPGVAGHGEQFF. Here the CDR3 DNA reads TGTGCCAGCAGCCCCGGAGTAGCGGGGCATGGTGAGCAGTTCTTC. The variable domain in full, completed from reference TRBV7-9 and TRBJ2-1, reads DTGVSQNPRHKITKRGQNVTFRCDPISEHNRLYWYRQTLGQGPEFLTYFQNEAQLEKSRLLSDRFSAERPKGSFSTLEIQRTEQGDSAMYLCASSPGVAGHGEQFFGPGTRLTVL.